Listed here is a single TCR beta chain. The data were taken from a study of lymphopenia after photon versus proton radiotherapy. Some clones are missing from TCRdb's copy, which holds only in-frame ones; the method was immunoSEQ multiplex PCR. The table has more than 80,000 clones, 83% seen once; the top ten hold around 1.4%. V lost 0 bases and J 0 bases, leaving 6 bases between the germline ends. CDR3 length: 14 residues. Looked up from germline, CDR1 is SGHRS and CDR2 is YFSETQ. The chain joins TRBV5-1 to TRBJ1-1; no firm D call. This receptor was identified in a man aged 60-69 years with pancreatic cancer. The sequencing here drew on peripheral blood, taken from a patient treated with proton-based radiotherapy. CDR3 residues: CASSLDTLNTEAFF. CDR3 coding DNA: TGCGCCAGCAGCTTGGACACCCTGAACACTGAAGCTTTCTTT.